Here is one T cell receptor beta chain with its context. Its antigen is unknown. No much larger clonotype is one base removed from it; base qualities were not supplied. The data derive from a study of blood T cell repertoires in COVID-19 (TCRdb year 2020). Regarding the research as a whole: Samples from collaborators originated in the United States, Italy and Spain and spanned both the acute and convalescent phases of COVID-19. The repertoires were released in a freely available public database meant as a resource for research on the immune response to SARS-CoV-2. Samples were obtained from the ongoing ImmuneRACE study (first 160 participants) and from over a thousand subjects provided by 6 global collaborators. Where available, HLA class I and class II types were obtained from metadata supplied by the sample provider rather than from assay-based typing. A de-identified subject ID, COVID-19 status, age in years and sex were almost always included in the sample metadata. The prospective study material was composed of cDNA or gDNA derived from T cells, B-cell-depleted T cells, or PBMCs. The dataset comprised deeply sampled blood TCRbeta repertoires from subjects exposed to, actively infected with, or recovered from COVID-19.

TCRbeta CDR3 regions were amplified from genomic DNA by means of the immunoSEQ Assay, a bias-controlled multiplex PCR. The authors' analysis ran thus. Nucleated cell counts per sample were estimated from amplification of reference gene primers within the assay. To quantify the absolute abundance of each unique TCRbeta CDR3 rearrangement, sequence reads were collapsed and filtered. Productive Simpson clonality was computed per sample as the square root of Simpson's diversity index over productive rearrangements. Entries here come from immuneACCESS through TCRdb and include only in-frame sequences with V and J called. Some clones fail to appear in such tables; in the studies checked, an unresolved V gene covers under half of the shortfall, and the cause of the remainder is unknown. V, J and clone size are taken as reported in that table, and D and trimming were inferred from the DNA itself. The sample records 75,000 to 90,000 clones, about 90% of which are singletons. In total, the top ten clones hold 5% to 7% of the sample.

At one collaborating source in Seattle, patients were enrolled during active infection and were followed longitudinally through the course of disease. The collaborating institutions used their own protocols to collect whole blood in K2EDTA tubes. Collaborator samples were shipped for TCRbeta analysis as frozen whole blood, isolated PBMCs, or DNA extracted from either sample type. Broader findings and caveats from the paper: The amount of clinical and demographic metadata varied by source and participant and was provided uncurated.

The cysteine opens and the phenylalanine closes a CDR3 of 16 amino acids. Just the 48-base CDR3 DNA is kept, in frame starting at base 1. Taken from the germline V gene (reference sequence), the CDR1 and CDR2 loops are MNHEY and SMNVEV. The germline ends are 15 bases apart after V is trimmed by 2 bases and J by 2 bases. The specimen was peripheral blood. This clonotype originated in a man between 18 and 35 years old with COVID-19, enrolled during active disease. The chain links TRBV27 with TRBJ1-2; confidence is insufficient to name the D gene. The sequenced DNA is TGTGCCAGCAGTTTACAGAGGCCGGAGTCAAACTATGGCTACACCTTC. Its translation reads: CASSLQRPESNYGYTF.